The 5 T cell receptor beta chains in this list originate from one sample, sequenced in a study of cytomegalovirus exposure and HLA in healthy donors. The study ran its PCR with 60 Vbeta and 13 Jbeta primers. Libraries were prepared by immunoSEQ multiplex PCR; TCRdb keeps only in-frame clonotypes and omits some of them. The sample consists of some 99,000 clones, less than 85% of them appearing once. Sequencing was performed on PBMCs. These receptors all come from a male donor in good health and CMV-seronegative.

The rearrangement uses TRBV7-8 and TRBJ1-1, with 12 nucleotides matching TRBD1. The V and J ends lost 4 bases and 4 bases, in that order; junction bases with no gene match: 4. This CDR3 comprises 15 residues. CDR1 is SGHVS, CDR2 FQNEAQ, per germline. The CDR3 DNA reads TGTGCCAGCAGCTGGGGACAGGGGGCGGTCACTGAAGCTTTCTTT. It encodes CASSWGQGAVTEAFF.

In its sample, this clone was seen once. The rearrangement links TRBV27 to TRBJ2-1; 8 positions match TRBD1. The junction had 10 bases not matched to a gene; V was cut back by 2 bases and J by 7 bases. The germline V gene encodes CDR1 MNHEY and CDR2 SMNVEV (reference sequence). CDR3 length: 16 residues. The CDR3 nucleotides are TGTGCCAGCAGTTTACCGGAAAACAGGGGGTCGAATGAGCAGTTCTTC. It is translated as CASSLPENRGSNEQFF.

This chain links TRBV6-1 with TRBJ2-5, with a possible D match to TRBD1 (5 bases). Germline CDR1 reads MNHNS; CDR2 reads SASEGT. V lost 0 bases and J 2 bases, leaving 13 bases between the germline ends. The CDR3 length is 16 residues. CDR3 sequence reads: CASSEAAGSLQETQYF. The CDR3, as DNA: TGTGCCAGCAGTGAAGCGGCAGGGTCTTTACAAGAGACCCAGTACTTC.

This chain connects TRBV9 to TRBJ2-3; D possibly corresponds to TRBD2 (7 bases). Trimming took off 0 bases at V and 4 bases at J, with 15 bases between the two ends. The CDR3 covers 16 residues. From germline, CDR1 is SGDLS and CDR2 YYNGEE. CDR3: CASSVGGGLKSDTQYF. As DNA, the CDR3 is TGTGCCAGCAGCGTAGGAGGGGGACTAAAGTCAGATACGCAGTATTTT. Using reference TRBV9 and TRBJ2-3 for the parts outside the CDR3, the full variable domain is DSGVTQTPKHLITATGQRVTLRCSPRSGDLSVYWYQQSLDQGLQFLIQYYNGEERAKGNILERFSAQQFPDLHSELNLSSLELGDSALYFCASSVGGGLKSDTQYFGPGTRLTVL.

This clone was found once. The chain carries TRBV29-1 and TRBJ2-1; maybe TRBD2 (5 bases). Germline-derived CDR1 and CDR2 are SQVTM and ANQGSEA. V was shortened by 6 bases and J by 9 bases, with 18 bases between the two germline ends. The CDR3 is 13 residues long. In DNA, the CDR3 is TGCAGCGTAACGAGGGTTGGTAAGAGTGAGCAGTTCTTC. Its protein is CSVTRVGKSEQFF.